The 25 T cell receptor beta chains given below trace back to one sample, sequenced in a study of shared clonotypes between healthy human individuals. Sequenced by immunoSEQ multiplex PCR; TCRdb stores in-frame clones only, minus some. The data contain some 1,400,000 clones, approximately 97% of them seen just once; the ten biggest clones take up over 1%. Sequencing was carried out using naive CD4+ T cells sorted from blood. Subset described: CD45RA+ positively selected. These receptors all come from a man aged 30-40 years in good health.

This chain connects TRBV6-6 to TRBJ1-5; maybe TRBD1 (6 bases). In germline, CDR1 is MNHNY, CDR2 SVGAGI (reference sequence). Trimming pared 5 bases from V and 6 bases from J, leaving 8 bases between. The CDR3 contains 12 residues. The CDR3 sequence: CASSTQGQPQHF. CDR3 nucleotides: TGTGCCAGCAGTACACAGGGTCAGCCCCAGCATTTT.

This rearrangement joins TRBV18 to TRBJ2-4; D tentatively fits TRBD1 or TRBD2 (5 bases each). Germline lookup yields CDR1 KGHSH and CDR2 LQKENI. The CDR3 loop spans 15 amino acids. V gave up 0 bases and J gave up 7 bases, with 13 bases separating them. CDR3 residues: CASSPPLAEGNIQYF. CDR3 DNA: TGTGCCAGCTCACCACCTCTTGCAGAGGGGAACATTCAGTACTTC.

The chain combines TRBV6-4 with TRBJ1-1, with 8 positions matching TRBD1. CDR1 is MRHNA and CDR2 is SNTAGT in the germline V gene. V lost 6 bases and J lost 1; bases outside the gene matches: 4. The CDR3 has 14 amino acids. The DNA of the CDR3 is TGTGCCAGCAGCTCAGGGGGCCCGAACACTGAAGCTTTCTTT. The encoded protein is CASSSGGPNTEAFF.

CDR3 DNA: TGTGCCAGCTCACCCAATTATAATGAAAAACTGTTTTTT. It codes for CASSPNYNEKLFF. The V and J genes are TRBV18 and TRBJ1-4; no reliable D call. From germline, CDR1 is KGHSH and CDR2 LQKENI. Deletions cut 3 bases from V and 4 bases from J, with 6 bases between. This CDR3 is built from 13 residues.

This chain uses TRBV25-1 with TRBJ2-7; possible D gene TRBD2, 6 bases. V gave up 1 base and J gave up 5 bases, with 12 bases separating them. Germline V lookup: CDR1 MGHDK, CDR2 SYGVNS. The CDR3 covers 14 residues. CDR3 in DNA: TGTGCCAGCAGTGAATTCGGGGGTTGGGACGAGCAGTACTTC. It translates to CASSEFGGWDEQYF.

The chain couples TRBV7-6 to TRBJ2-1; 10 bases line up with TRBD2. With 3 bases clipped from V and 6 bases from J, the junction kept 11 bases outside the gene matches. The CDR3 consists of 17 residues. CDR1 is SGHVS and CDR2 is FNYEAQ in the germline V gene. CDR3 loop: CASSFIASGRTGNEQFF. In nucleotides, the CDR3 is TGTGCCAGCAGCTTTATCGCTAGCGGGAGAACCGGCAATGAGCAGTTCTTC. Full variable domain (outside the CDR3, taken from reference TRBV7-6 and TRBJ2-1): GAGVSQSPRYKVTKRGQDVALRCDPISGHVSLYWYRQALGQGPEFLTYFNYEAQQDKSGLPNDRFSAERPEGSISTLTIQRTEQRDSAMYRCASSFIASGRTGNEQFFGPGTRLTVL.

This chain links TRBV19 with TRBJ2-3, with 7 bases aligning to TRBD1. The CDR3 has 15 residues. Germline CDR1 is LNHDA and CDR2 is SQIVND (reference sequence). The J segment lost 4 bases and the V segment lost 0 bases, leaving 4 bases of the junction unmatched. The DNA of the CDR3 is TGTGCCAGTAGTATAGATCGCCAGGGGGCAGATACGCAGTATTTT. Amino acid sequence: CASSIDRQGADTQYF.

Written as DNA, the CDR3 is TGTGCCAGCTCACTCACGAGGGACGGTTTCTCCTACGAGCAGTACTTC. Protein sequence: CASSLTRDGFSYEQYF. The V gene is TRBV18, the J gene TRBJ2-7, with D possibly called TRBD1 or TRBD2 (5 bases each). Trimming cost V 4 bases and J 0 bases, with 16 bases left between them. The CDR3 consists of 16 residues. The germline CDR1 and CDR2 sequences are KGHSH and LQKENI.

About this clone itself: Other DNA sequences in this specimen translate into the identical CDR3. V usage is TRBV5-4 and J usage is TRBJ2-2; TRBD1 might be the D (5 bases). The CDR3 sequence is 15 residues long. Germline assignment: CDR1 SGHNT and CDR2 YYREEE (reference sequence). The V gene lost 0 bases and the J gene lost 1 base, with 7 bases spanning the gap. As DNA, the CDR3 is TGTGCCAGCAGCTTGGGTCAGGGGAACACCGGGGAGCTGTTTTTT. Translation gives CASSLGQGNTGELFF.

This clone is a singleton in its sample. This chain connects TRBV7-9 to TRBJ2-7; maybe TRBD1 (5 bases). Per germline, CDR1 SEHNR and CDR2 FQNEAQ (reference sequence). The CDR3 has 16 amino acids. V shed 5 bases and J shed 3 bases, with 20 bases lying between them. DNA for the CDR3: TGTGCCAGCAGCCGCACCTCAGGGAAACGGTTCTACGAGCAGTACTTC. Residues: CASSRTSGKRFYEQYF.

The gene calls are TRBV11-2 and TRBJ2-7; TRBD1 matches at 7 bases. The germline V gene has CDR1 SGHAT and CDR2 FQNNGV. The V segment lost 3 bases and the J segment 0 bases; nucleotides outside the gene matches: 8. CDR3 length: 16 residues. The CDR3 coding sequence is TGTGCCAGCAGCTTTGCTCCCGGGACAGACTCCTACGAGCAGTACTTC. It is translated as CASSFAPGTDSYEQYF. Drawing the rest from reference TRBV11-2 and TRBJ2-7, the complete variable domain is EAGVAQSPRYKIIEKRQSVAFWCNPISGHATLYWYQQILGQGPKLLIQFQNNGVVDDSQLPKDRFSAERLKGVDSTLKIQPAKLEDSAVYLCASSFAPGTDSYEQYFGPGTRLTVT.

This clone has only one observation. The V gene is TRBV2, the J gene TRBJ2-2; no clear D gene. Germline loops: CDR1 SNHLY, CDR2 FYNNEI. This CDR3 spans 14 amino acids. V was cut by 7 bases and J by 5 bases, with 14 bases left in between. In nucleotides, the CDR3 is TGTGCCAGCACTCCCGACCGACGGACCGGGGAGCTGTTTTTT. It translates to CASTPDRRTGELFF.

This chain uses TRBV5-1 with TRBJ2-3; 9 bases are a match to TRBD2. The J segment lost 2 bases and the V segment lost 0 bases, leaving 10 bases of the junction unmatched. The V gene's germline CDR1 is SGHRS and CDR2 YFSETQ. The CDR3 consists of 18 residues. The CDR3 here is CASSLEGSAGGHTDTQYF. The CDR3 DNA follows: TGCGCCAGCAGCTTGGAAGGGTCAGCGGGAGGTCACACAGATACGCAGTATTTT.

This sequence joins TRBV5-4 and TRBJ1-5, with D possibly being TRBD1 (6 bases). The V gene lost 3 bases and the J gene lost 4 bases, with 17 bases spanning the gap. Looked up from germline, CDR1 is SGHNT and CDR2 is YYREEE (reference sequence). The CDR3 covers 16 residues. The CDR3 sequence is CASSWGTGPQNQPQHF. Written as DNA, the CDR3 is TGTGCCAGCAGCTGGGGAACAGGGCCCCAAAATCAGCCCCAGCATTTT.

Of note for this clone: Sequence at one end of the junction differs from germline and may be a read error. This chain links TRBV6-1 with TRBJ2-7, with 8 bases aligning to TRBD1. The germline CDR1 and CDR2 sequences are MNHNS and SASEGT. CDR3 length: 10 residues. CDR3 region: CASSEGDRSF. CDR3 DNA: TGTGCCAGCAGCGAGGGGGACAGGTCGTTC.

The CDR3: CASTNARGAGYGYTF. CDR3 in DNA: TGTGCCAGCACCAATGCGCGGGGGGCTGGCTATGGCTACACCTTC. J is TRBJ1-2 and V is TRBV5-5; TRBD1 is a possible D gene (6 bases). Per the germline V gene, CDR1 is SGHKS and CDR2 is YYEKEE (reference sequence). The germline V and J ends were trimmed by 6 bases and 4 bases, with 19 bases remaining between them. The CDR3 has 15 residues.

The chain has TRBV7-3 and TRBJ2-1; D unclear. V shed 5 bases and J shed 4 bases, with 15 bases lying between them. The CDR3 is made up of 15 amino acids. Germline CDR1 and CDR2: SGHTA and FQGTGA. CDR3 loop: CASSPGRSGYNEQFF. For the CDR3, the DNA is TGTGCCAGCAGCCCGGGCCGGAGTGGGTACAATGAGCAGTTCTTC.

This sequence joins TRBV10-3 and TRBJ1-2, with D hard to call. Germline values: CDR1 ENHRY, CDR2 SYGVKD. The CDR3 has 12 amino acids. The V and J ends lost 7 bases and 2 bases respectively, with 8 bases between them. The CDR3 DNA sequence: TGTGCCATCACGGCTGAGAACTATGGCTACACCTTC. This translates into CAITAENYGYTF.

Worth noting for this clone: A read error may produce the germline difference seen at one junction end. The genes are TRBV6-1 and TRBJ2-1, with unresolved D. This CDR3 has 12 amino acids. Germline V gives CDR1 MNHNS, CDR2 SASEGT. CDR3 bases: TGCACCGTAACCCAAACTTACAATGAGCAGTTCTTC. Encoded protein: CTVTQTYNEQFF.

The rearrangement joins TRBV7-2 to TRBJ2-7; unclear D gene. Between the trimmed V and J ends, which lost 7 bases and 6 bases, there was a span of 19 bases. The CDR3 loop spans 14 amino acids. CDR1 and CDR2 (germline): SGHTA, FQGNSA. In DNA, the CDR3 is TGTGCCAGCACCCTAACGTCAGACTCTAGCGAGCAGTACTTC. It codes for CASTLTSDSSEQYF.

The chain links TRBV6-5 to TRBJ1-2, with a tentative D call TRBD1 (6 bases). Per germline, CDR1 MNHEY and CDR2 SVGAGI. V gave up 6 bases and J gave up 2 bases, with 13 bases separating them. CDR3 length: 14 amino acids. In nucleotides, the CDR3 is TGTGCCAGCAGACGGGACAACTTAAACTATGGCTACACCTTC. This codes for CASRRDNLNYGYTF.

The V gene is TRBV11-2, the J gene TRBJ2-7, with a possible D match to TRBD1 (6 bases). Trimming pared 8 bases from V and 6 bases from J, leaving 17 bases between. Germline V gives CDR1 SGHAT, CDR2 FQNNGV. The CDR3 consists of 13 residues. The CDR3: CASRPFRGGEQYF. The CDR3 region has the DNA TGTGCCAGCCGCCCGTTTCGAGGGGGCGAGCAGTACTTC.

This chain connects TRBV6-1 to TRBJ2-6; the match to TRBD1 covers 8 bases. The CDR3 spans 17 residues. Losses at the gene ends were 4 bases for V and 2 bases for J; bases not matched to a gene: 7. CDR1 and CDR2 from the germline V gene are MNHNS and SASEGT. The DNA of the CDR3 is TGTGCCAGCAGTGGCGGGACAGGAGATACTGGGGCCAACGTCCTGACTTTC. This codes for CASSGGTGDTGANVLTF.

The chain links TRBV7-2 to TRBJ2-6; unclear D gene. Trimming stripped 2 bases from V and 7 bases from J, with 9 bases between. The CDR3 is made up of 14 amino acids. CDR1 is SGHTA and CDR2 is FQGNSA in the germline V gene. The DNA of the CDR3 is TGTGCCAGCAGCTTAATATTGGGAGCCAACGTCCTGACTTTC. It yields the protein CASSLILGANVLTF.

The gene calls are TRBV27 and TRBJ2-3; 8 bases fit TRBD2. This CDR3 spans 17 amino acids. Germline values: CDR1 MNHEY, CDR2 SMNVEV (reference sequence). With V trimmed by 2 bases and J by 3 bases, 10 bases remained unmatched. CDR3 nucleotide sequence: TGTGCCAGCAGTTTACTCAACCCGGGACTAGAAACAGATACGCAGTATTTT. This codes for CASSLLNPGLETDTQYF.